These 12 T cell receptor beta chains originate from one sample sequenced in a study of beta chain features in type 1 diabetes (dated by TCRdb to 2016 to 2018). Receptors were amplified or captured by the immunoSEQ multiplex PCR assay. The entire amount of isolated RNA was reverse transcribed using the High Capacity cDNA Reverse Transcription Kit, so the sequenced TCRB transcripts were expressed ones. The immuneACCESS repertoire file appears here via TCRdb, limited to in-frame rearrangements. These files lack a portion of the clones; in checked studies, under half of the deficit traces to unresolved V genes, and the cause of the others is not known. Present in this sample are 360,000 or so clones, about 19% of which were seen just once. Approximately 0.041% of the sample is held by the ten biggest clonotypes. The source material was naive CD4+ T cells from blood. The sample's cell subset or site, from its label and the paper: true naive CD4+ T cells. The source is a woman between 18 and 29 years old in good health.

This chain's CDR3 is CASSQEGGTGFYNEQFF. For the CDR3, the DNA is TGCGCCAGCAGCCAAGAAGGAGGAACGGGCTTCTACAATGAGCAGTTCTTC. The J gene is TRBJ2-1, the V gene TRBV4-3; tentatively, D is TRBD2 (5 bases). Germline V gene lookup returns CDR1 LGHNA and CDR2 YSLEER. The CDR3 sequence is 17 residues long. V shed 0 bases and J shed 3 bases, with 15 bases lying between them.

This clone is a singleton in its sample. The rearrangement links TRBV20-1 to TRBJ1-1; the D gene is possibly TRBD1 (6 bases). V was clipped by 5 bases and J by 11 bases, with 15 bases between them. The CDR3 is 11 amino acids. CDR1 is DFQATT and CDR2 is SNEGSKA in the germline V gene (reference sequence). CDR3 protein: CSAGNRVSAFF. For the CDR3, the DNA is TGCAGTGCTGGGAACAGGGTATCGGCTTTCTTT.

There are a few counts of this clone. The chain's CDR3 is CASSSPGTASYNEQFF. CDR3 coding DNA: TGTGCCAGCTCAAGTCCCGGGACAGCCTCCTACAATGAGCAGTTCTTC. The chain combines TRBV18 with TRBJ2-1, with TRBD1 matching over 7 bases. The V gene's germline CDR1 is KGHSH and CDR2 LQKENI. This CDR3 has 16 residues. J was trimmed by 0 bases and V by 5 bases; bases with no gene match: 7.

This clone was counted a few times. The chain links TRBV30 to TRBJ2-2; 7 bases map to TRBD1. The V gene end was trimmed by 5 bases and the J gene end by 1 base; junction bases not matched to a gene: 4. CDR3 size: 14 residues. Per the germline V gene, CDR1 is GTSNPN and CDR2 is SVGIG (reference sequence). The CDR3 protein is CAWGRGRNTGELFF. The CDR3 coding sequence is TGTGCCTGGGGTAGGGGGCGGAACACCGGGGAGCTGTTTTTT.

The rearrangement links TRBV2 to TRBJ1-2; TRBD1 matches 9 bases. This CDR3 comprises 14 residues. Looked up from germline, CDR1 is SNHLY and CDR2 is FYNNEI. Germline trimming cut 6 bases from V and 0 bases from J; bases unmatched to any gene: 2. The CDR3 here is CASSGTGTNYGYTF. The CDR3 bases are TGTGCCAGCAGCGGGACAGGGACTAACTATGGCTACACCTTC. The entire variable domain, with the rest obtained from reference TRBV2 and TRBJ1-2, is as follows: EPEVTQTPSHQVTQMGQEVILRCVPISNHLYFYWYRQILGQKVEFLVSFYNNEISEKSEIFDDQFSVERPDGSNFTLKIRSTKLEDSAMYFCASSGTGTNYGYTFGSGTRLTVV.

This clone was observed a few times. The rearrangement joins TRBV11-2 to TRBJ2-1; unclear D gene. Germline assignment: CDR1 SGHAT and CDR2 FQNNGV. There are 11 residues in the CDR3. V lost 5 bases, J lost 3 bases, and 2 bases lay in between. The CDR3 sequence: CASSRYNEQFF. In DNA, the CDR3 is TGTGCCAGCAGCCGCTACAATGAGCAGTTCTTC.

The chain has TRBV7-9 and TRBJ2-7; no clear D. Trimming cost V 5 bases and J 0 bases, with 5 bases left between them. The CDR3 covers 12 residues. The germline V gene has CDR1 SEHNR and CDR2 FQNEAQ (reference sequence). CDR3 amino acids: CASSPFSYEQYF. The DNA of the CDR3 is TGTGCCAGCAGCCCCTTCTCCTACGAGCAGTACTTC.

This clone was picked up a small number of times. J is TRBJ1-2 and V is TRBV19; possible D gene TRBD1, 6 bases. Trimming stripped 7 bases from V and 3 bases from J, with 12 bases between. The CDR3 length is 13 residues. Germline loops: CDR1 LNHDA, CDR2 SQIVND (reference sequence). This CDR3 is CASTWGPDYGYTF. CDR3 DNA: TGTGCCAGTACGTGGGGGCCTGACTATGGCTACACCTTC. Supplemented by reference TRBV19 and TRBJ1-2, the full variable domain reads DGGITQSPKYLFRKEGQNVTLSCEQNLNHDAMYWYRQDPGQGLRLIYYSQIVNDFQKGDIAEGYSVSREKKESFPLTVTSAQKNPTAFYLCASTWGPDYGYTFGSGTRLTVV.

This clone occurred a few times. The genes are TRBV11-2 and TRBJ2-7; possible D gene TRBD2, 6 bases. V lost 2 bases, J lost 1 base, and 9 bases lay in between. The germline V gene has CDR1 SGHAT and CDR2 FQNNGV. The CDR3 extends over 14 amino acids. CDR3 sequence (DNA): TGTGCCAGCAGCTTACGGGGGATGTCCTACGAGCAGTACTTC. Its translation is CASSLRGMSYEQYF.

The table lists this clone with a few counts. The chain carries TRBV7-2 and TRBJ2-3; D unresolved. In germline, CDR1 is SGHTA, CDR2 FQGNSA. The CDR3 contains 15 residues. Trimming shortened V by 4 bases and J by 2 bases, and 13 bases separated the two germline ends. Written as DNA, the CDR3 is TGTGCCAGCAGCTCAGCTCTTTTATCCACAGATACGCAGTATTTT. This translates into CASSSALLSTDTQYF.

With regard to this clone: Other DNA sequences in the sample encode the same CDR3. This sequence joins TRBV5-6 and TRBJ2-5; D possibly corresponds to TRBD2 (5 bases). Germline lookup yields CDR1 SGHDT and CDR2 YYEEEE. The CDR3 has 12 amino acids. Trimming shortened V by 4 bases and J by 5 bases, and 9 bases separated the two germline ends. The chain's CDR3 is CASSLRGETQYF. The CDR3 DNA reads TGTGCCAGCAGCCTGAGAGGGGAGACCCAGTACTTC.

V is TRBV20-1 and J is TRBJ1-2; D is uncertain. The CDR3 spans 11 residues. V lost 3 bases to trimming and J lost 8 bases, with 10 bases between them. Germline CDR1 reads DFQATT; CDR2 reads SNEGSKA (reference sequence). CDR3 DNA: TGCAGTGCTAGGGCCCAGGCCGGCTACACCTTC. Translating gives CSARAQAGYTF.